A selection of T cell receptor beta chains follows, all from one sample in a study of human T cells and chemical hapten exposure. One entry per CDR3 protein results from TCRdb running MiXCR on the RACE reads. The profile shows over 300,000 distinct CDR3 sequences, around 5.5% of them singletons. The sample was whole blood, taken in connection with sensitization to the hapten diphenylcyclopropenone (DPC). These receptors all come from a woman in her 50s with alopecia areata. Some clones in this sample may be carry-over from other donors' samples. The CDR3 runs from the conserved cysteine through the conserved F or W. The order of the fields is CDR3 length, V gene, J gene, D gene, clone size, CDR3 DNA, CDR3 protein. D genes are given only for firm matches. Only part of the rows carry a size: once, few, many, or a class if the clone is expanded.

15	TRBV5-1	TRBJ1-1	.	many	TGCGCCAGCAGCGCGGGGGACTTACGAAGCACTGAAGCTTTCTTT	CASSAGDLRSTEAFF
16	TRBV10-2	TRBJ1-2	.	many	TGCGCCAGCAGTGAGTCGGGAGGACAGATCTTCTATGGCTACACCTTC	CASSESGGQIFYGYTF
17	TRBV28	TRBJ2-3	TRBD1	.	TGTGCCAGCAGTCCCCCGGTGGGGCAGGGGGACACAGATACGCAGTATTTT	CASSPPVGQGDTDTQYF
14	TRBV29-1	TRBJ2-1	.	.	TGCAGTACAGGGGATGACGGAGGGTACAATGAGCAGTTCTTC	CSTGDDGGYNEQFF
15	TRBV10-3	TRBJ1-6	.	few	TGTGCCATCAGTGAAAACAGGGTCGGCAATTCACCCCTCCACTTT	CAISENRVGNSPLHF
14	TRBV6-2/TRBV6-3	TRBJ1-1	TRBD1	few	TGTGCCAGCAGTATCGGGACAGGGATGACTGAAGCTTTCTTT	CASSIGTGMTEAFF
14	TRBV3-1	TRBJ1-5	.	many	TGTGCCAGCAGCCCGGCGGCGGGCAATCAGCCCCAGCATTTT	CASSPAAGNQPQHF
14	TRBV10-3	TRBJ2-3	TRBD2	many	TGTGCCATCAGTCCCAGCGGGGGGGTCAATACGCAGTATTTT	CAISPSGGVNTQYF
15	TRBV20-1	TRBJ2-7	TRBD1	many	TGCAGTGCTAGAGTCCTCGGACAGGTTAACTACGAGCAGTACTTC	CSARVLGQVNYEQYF
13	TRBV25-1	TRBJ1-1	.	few	TGTGCCAGCAGGACAGGAACTCACACTGAAGCTTTCTTT	CASRTGTHTEAFF
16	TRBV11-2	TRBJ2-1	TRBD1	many	TGTGCCAGCAGCTTAGGTTACAGGGGCCGCGCGGATGAGCAGTTCTTC	CASSLGYRGRADEQFF
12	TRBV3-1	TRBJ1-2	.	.	TGTGCCAGCAGCCATGCTAACTATGGCTACACCTTC	CASSHANYGYTF
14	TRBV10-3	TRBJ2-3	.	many	TGTGCCATCAGTTGGGACTTCCTCACAGATACGCAGTATTTT	CAISWDFLTDTQYF